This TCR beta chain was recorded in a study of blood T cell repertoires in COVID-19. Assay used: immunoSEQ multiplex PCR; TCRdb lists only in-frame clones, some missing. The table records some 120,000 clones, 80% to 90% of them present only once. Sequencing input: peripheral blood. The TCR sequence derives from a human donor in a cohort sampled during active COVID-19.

The CDR3 DNA reads TGTGCCAGCTCACCCACAGGGGTACCTAATTCACCCCTCCACTTT. It specifies CASSPTGVPNSPLHF. The chain combines TRBV18 with TRBJ1-6, with TRBD1 matching 7 bases. V shed 3 bases, J shed 6 bases, and the junction held 5 bases outside the gene matches. Germline lookup yields CDR1 KGHSH and CDR2 LQKENI. CDR3 size: 15 residues.